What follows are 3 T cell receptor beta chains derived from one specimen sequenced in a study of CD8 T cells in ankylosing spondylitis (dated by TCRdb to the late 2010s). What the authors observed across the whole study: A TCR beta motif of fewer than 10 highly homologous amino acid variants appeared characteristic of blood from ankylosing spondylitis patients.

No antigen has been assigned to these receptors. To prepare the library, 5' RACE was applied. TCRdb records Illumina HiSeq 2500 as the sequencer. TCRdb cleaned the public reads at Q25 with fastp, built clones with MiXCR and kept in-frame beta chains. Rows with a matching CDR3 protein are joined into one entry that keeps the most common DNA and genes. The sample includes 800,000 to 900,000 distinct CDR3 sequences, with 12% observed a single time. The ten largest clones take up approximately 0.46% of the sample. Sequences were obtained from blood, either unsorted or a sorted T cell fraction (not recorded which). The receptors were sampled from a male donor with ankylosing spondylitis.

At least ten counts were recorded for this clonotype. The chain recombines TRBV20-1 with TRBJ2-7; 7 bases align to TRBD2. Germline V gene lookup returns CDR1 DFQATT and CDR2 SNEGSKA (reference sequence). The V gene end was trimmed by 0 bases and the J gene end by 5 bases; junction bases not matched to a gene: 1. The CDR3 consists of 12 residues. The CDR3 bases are TGCAGTGCTAGAGATCGGGGGGACGAGCAGTACTTC. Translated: CSARDRGDEQYF.

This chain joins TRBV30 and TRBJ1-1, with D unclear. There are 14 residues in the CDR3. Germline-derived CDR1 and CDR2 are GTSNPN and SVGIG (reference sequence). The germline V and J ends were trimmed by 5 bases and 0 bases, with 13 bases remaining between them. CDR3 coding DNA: TGTGCCTGGGGAAAACAAGCCATGAACACTGAAGCTTTCTTT. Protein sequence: CAWGKQAMNTEAFF.

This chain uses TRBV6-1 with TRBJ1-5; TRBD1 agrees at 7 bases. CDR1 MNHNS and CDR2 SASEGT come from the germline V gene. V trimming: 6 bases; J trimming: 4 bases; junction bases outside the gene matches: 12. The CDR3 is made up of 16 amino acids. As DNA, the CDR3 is TGTGCCAGCAGGCGGAGCGAACAGGGGCGGAATCAGCCCCAGCATTTT. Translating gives CASRRSEQGRNQPQHF.